A selection of T cell receptor beta chains follows, all from one sample in a study of blood T cell dynamics during melanoma immunotherapy. Assay: immunoSEQ multiplex PCR; the TCRdb copy retains only in-frame clones and omits some. The sample consists of about 9,900 clones, roughly 85% of them appearing once. Sequences were derived from blood, sampled from a patient treated with checkpoint blockade. These receptors originate from a human donor with melanoma. Each CDR3 is given with its conserved first and last residue. A D gene is named only where the DNA matches it firmly. Size is stated for part of the rows, as once, few or many counts, or as a class when the clone is expanded.

J gene	D gene	CDR3 length	V gene	clone size	CDR3 protein	CDR3 DNA
TRBJ2-3	TRBD2	13	TRBV6-6	once	CASSFSGSDTQYF	TGTGCCAGCAGTTTTAGCGGGTCCGATACGCAGTATTTT
TRBJ2-5	TRBD2	17	TRBV5-1	NA	CASSLIAQRGGWETQYF	TGCGCCAGCAGCTTGATCGCCCAGCGGGGGGGCTGGGAGACCCAGTACTTC
TRBJ1-2	TRBD1	14	TRBV7-9	NA	CASSLEGGAGGYTF	TGTGCCAGCAGCTTAGAAGGGGGCGCAGGTGGCTACACCTTC
TRBJ1-1	NA	11	TRBV20-1	few	CSARDPNTAFF	TGCAGTGCTAGAGATCCGAACACAGCTTTCTTT
TRBJ2-7	NA	14	TRBV7-3	once	CASSSGRGVGEQYF	TGTGCCAGCAGCTCAGGGCGGGGTGTAGGCGAGCAGTACTTC
TRBJ2-5	NA	12	TRBV6-5	NA	CASSYQGGTQYF	TGTGCCAGCAGTTACCAGGGCGGGACCCAGTACTTC
TRBJ1-5	NA	15	TRBV19	once	CASSAGQISNQPQHF	TGTGCCAGTAGTGCCGGACAGATTAGCAATCAGCCCCAGCATTTT
TRBJ2-1	NA	16	TRBV6-1	NA	CASSAVGGAPYNEQFF	TGTGCCAGCAGTGCCGTGGGGGGAGCCCCCTACAATGAGCAGTTCTTC
TRBJ1-2	NA	12	TRBV6-5	NA	CASSGGLGGYTF	TGTGCCAGCAGTGGAGGGCTGGGTGGCTACACCTTC
TRBJ2-1	NA	16	TRBV7-6	few	CASSLGWGAAYNEQFF	TGTGCCAGCAGCTTAGGGTGGGGGGCGGCCTACAATGAGCAGTTCTTC
TRBJ1-2	NA	13	TRBV19	NA	CATLKGGHYGYTF	TGTGCCACCCTAAAGGGGGGGCACTATGGCTACACCTTC
TRBJ2-5	NA	13	TRBV29-1	NA	CSVGHSKQETQYF	TGCAGCGTTGGCCATAGCAAGCAAGAGACCCAGTACTTC
TRBJ1-3	NA	13	TRBV23-1	NA	CASISLSGNTIYF	TGCGCCAGCATTTCCCTCTCTGGAAACACCATATATTTT
TRBJ1-3	NA	16	TRBV7-2	NA	CASSLRRVGSGNTIYF	TGTGCCAGCAGCTTAAGGCGGGTGGGTTCTGGAAACACCATATATTTT
TRBJ1-1	NA	11	TRBV7-2	few	CASSLSGGAFF	TGTGCCAGCAGCTTATCCGGGGGAGCTTTCTTT
TRBJ1-6	NA	12	TRBV27	once	CASRVFNSPLHF	TGTGCCAGCAGGGTGTTTAATTCACCCCTCCACTTT